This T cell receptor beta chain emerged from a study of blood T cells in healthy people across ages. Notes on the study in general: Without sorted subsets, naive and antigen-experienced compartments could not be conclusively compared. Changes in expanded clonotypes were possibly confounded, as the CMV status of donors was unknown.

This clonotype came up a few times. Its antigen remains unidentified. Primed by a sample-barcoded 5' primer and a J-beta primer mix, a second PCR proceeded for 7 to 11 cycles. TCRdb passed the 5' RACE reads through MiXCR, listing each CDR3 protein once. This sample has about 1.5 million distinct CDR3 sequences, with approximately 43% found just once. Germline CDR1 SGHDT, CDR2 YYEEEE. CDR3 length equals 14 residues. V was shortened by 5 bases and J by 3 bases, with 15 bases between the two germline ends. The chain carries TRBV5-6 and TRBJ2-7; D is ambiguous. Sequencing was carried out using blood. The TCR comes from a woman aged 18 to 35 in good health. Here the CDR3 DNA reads TGTGCCAGCAGTCCAAGGATGGTGAGCTACGAGCAGTACTTC. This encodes CASSPRMVSYEQYF.